The sequence of this T cell receptor beta chain was determined in a study of OX40 agonist ivuxolimab in advanced cancers. Turning to the study itself: As their treatment, patients were administered ivuxolimab, an agonistic anti-OX40 (CD134) antibody. Those enrolled were approximately 83% male, with a mean age of 60 years and ages from roughly 20 to 90. Partial responses occurred in Three dose-escalation patients, one with hepatocellular carcinoma and two with cutaneous melanoma.

For this clone: Its antigen is currently unknown.

The data were produced by immunoSEQ multiplex PCR, yet TCRdb's version contains in-frame clones alone and is incomplete. The sample contains roughly 76,000 clones, about 90% of which appear only once. Broader study findings: Average numbers of expanded clones were greater in CD8+ T cells than in CD4+.

This CDR3 contains 14 residues. Trimming cost V 8 bases and J 3 bases, with 13 bases left between them. Germline-derived CDR1 and CDR2 are LNHDA and SQIVND (reference sequence). Material: CD4+ or CD8+ T cells sorted from blood, obtained in a trial of the OX40 agonist ivuxolimab. The sequence came from an adult with an advanced solid tumor such as melanoma, head and neck, liver or kidney cancer. The V gene is TRBV19, the J gene TRBJ1-4; maybe TRBD1 (6 bases). The DNA for the CDR3 is TGTGCCAGTGCCGAGGGGGGGGCTAATGAAAAACTGTTTTTT. This codes for CASAEGGANEKLFF.